This is a list of T cell receptor beta chains from one sample in a study of post-analysis software for immune sequencing data. TCRdb ran MiXCR on the PCR reads and lists one entry per CDR3 protein. The data contain hundreds of thousands of distinct CDR3 sequences, just under 30% of them singletons. The sequencing input was blood. These receptors were taken from a girl aged 10-17 years with multiple sclerosis. The CDR3 runs from the conserved cysteine through the conserved F or W. The D gene is left open where the match is weak. Where a row states a size, it is once, few, many or the class of an expanded clone; other rows omit it.

length	J	V	size	D	CDR3	DNA
15	TRBJ2-1	TRBV2	NA	TRBD2	CASSVRLAGFNEQFF	TGTGCCAGCAGTGTCCGGCTAGCGGGATTCAATGAGCAGTTCTTC
18	TRBJ2-5	TRBV3-1	NA	TRBD2	CASSPRLAGASPAETQYF	TGTGCCAGCAGCCCCAGACTAGCGGGGGCCAGCCCGGCGGAGACCCAGTACTTC
15	TRBJ1-2	TRBV20-1	few	NA	CSASDGRGANYGYTF	TGCAGTGCTAGTGATGGACGGGGAGCTAACTATGGCTACACCTTC
15	TRBJ1-4	TRBV6-2/TRBV6-3	NA	NA	CASSLYGQLSEKLFF	TGTGCCAGCAGCTTATACGGACAGCTCTCTGAAAAACTGTTTTTT
14	TRBJ1-2	TRBV12-3/TRBV12-4	NA	NA	CASGPPGKASGYTF	TGTGCCAGCGGCCCGCCAGGGAAGGCGAGTGGCTACACCTTC
19	TRBJ1-5	TRBV15	few	TRBD1	CATSRRSGQGPGGNQPQHF	TGTGCCACCAGCAGAAGATCGGGACAGGGGCCAGGGGGCAATCAGCCCCAGCATTTT
13	TRBJ2-1	TRBV20-1	NA	NA	CSARAGNYNEQFF	TGCAGTGCTAGGGCGGGAAACTACAATGAGCAGTTCTTC
14	TRBJ2-3	TRBV7-2	NA	NA	CASSARALSDTQYF	TGTGCCAGCAGCGCCCGGGCCCTATCAGATACGCAGTATTTT
14	TRBJ1-1	TRBV6-5	NA	TRBD1	CASSYRTGDTEAFF	TGTGCCAGCAGTTACAGGACAGGAGACACTGAAGCTTTCTTT
16	TRBJ2-1	TRBV9	NA	TRBD2	CASSVVGTSENNEQFF	TGTGCCAGCAGCGTAGTAGGGACTAGCGAGAACAATGAGCAGTTCTTC
17	TRBJ2-1	TRBV28	NA	NA	CASSLGLGGLPYNEQFF	TGTGCCAGCAGTTTAGGGTTGGGGGGCCTTCCCTACAATGAGCAGTTCTTC